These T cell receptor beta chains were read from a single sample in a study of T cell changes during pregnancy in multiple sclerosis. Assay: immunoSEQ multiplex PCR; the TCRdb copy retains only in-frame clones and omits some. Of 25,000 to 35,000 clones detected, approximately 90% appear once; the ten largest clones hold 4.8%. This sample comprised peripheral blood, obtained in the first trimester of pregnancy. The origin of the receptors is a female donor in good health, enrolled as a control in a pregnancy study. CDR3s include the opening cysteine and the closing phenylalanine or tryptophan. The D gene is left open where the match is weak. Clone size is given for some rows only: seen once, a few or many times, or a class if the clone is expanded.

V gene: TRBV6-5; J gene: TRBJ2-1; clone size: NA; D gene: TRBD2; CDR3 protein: CASSSPTGGGYNEQFF; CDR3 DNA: TGTGCCAGCAGTTCCCCTACTGGCGGGGGATACAATGAGCAGTTCTTC
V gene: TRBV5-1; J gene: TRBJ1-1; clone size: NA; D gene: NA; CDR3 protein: CASSLEGGNTEAFF; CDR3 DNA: TGCGCCAGCAGCTTGGAAGGCGGGAACACTGAAGCTTTCTTT
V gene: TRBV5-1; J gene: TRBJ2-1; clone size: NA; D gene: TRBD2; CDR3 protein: CASRTSGSSYNEQFF; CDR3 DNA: TGCGCCAGCAGGACTAGCGGGAGCTCCTACAATGAGCAGTTCTTC
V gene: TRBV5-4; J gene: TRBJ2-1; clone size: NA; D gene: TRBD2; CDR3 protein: CASSSGTSRDEQFF; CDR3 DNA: TGTGCCAGCAGCTCGGGGACTAGCAGAGACGAGCAGTTCTTC
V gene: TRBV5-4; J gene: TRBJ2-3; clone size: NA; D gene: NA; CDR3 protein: CASSLGLGTDTQYF; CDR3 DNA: TGTGCCAGCAGCTTGGGACTAGGAACAGATACGCAGTATTTT
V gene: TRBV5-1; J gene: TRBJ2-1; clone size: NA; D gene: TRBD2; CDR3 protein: CASSFGGSYNEQFF; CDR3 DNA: TGCGCCAGCAGCTTCGGCGGGAGTTACAATGAGCAGTTCTTC
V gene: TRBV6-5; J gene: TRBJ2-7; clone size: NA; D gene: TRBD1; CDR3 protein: CASSYSMGDSHYEQYF; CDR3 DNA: TGTGCCAGCAGTTACTCGATGGGGGACAGTCACTACGAGCAGTACTTC
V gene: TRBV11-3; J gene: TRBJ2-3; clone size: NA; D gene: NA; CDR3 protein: CASSLSLRTDTQYF; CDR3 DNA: TGTGCCAGCAGCCTTAGCCTCCGCACAGATACGCAGTATTTT
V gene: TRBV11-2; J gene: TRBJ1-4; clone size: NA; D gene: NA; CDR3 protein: CASSYSGEKLFF; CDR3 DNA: TGTGCCAGCAGCTACTCAGGGGAAAAACTGTTTTTT
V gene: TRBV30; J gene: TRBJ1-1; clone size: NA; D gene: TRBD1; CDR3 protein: CAWRDPGQGLTEAFF; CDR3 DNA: TGTGCCTGGAGAGATCCGGGACAGGGGTTAACTGAAGCTTTCTTT
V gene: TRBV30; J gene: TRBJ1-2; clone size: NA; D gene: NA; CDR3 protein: CAWSKTPGNYGYTF; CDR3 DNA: TGTGCCTGGAGTAAAACCCCGGGAAACTATGGCTACACCTTC
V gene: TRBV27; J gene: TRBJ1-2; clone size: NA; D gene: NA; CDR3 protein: CASSLSGQSPNYGYTF; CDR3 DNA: TGTGCCAGCAGTTTATCGGGGCAGAGCCCTAACTATGGCTACACCTTC
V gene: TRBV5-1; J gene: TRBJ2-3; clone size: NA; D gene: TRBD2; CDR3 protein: CASSLVGPHMVAGGVADTQYF; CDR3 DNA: TGCGCCAGCAGCTTGGTCGGCCCCCATATGGTAGCGGGAGGTGTGGCAGATACGCAGTATTTT
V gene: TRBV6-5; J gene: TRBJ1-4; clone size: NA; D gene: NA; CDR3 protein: CASSYLATNEKLFF; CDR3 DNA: TGTGCCAGCAGTTACCTTGCAACTAATGAAAAACTGTTTTTT
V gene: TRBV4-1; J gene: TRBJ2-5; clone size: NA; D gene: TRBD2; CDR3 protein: CASSPGLAGGETQYF; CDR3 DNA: TGCGCCAGCAGCCCTGGACTAGCGGGAGGAGAGACCCAGTACTTC
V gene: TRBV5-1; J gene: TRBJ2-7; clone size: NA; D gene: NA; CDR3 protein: CASSLTRVVKTYEQYF; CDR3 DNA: TGCGCCAGCAGCTTAACCCGAGTAGTAAAAACCTACGAGCAGTACTTC
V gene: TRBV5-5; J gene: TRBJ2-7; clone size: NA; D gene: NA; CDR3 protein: CASSLTGYEQYF; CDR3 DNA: TGTGCCAGCAGCTTGACAGGGTACGAGCAGTACTTC
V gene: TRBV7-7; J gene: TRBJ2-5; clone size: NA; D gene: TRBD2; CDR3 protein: CASSSRHQPGTSGNQETQYF; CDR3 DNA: TGTGCTAGCAGCTCAAGACATCAACCCGGGACTAGCGGGAACCAAGAGACCCAGTACTTC
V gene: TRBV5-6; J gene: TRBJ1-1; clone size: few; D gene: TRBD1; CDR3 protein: CASSRAQGAGTEAFF; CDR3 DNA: TGTGCCAGCAGCCGAGCACAGGGGGCTGGGACTGAAGCTTTCTTT
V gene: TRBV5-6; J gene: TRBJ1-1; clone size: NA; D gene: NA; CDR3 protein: CASSLVIGGDTEAFF; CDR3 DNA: TGTGCCAGCAGCTTGGTTATTGGAGGGGACACTGAAGCTTTCTTT
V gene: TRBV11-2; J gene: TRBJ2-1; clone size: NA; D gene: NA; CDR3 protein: CASSLGQAYNEQFF; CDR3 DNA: TGTGCCAGCAGCTTAGGACAGGCCTACAATGAGCAGTTCTTC
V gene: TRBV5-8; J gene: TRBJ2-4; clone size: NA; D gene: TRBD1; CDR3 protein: CASSPRTGIAKNIQYF; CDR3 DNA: TGTGCCAGCAGCCCTCGGACAGGGATTGCCAAAAACATTCAGTACTTC
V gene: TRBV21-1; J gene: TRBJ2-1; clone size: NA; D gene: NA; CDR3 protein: CASSSGGPDNEQFF; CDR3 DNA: TGTGCCAGCTCCTCGGGAGGGCCGGACAATGAGCAGTTCTTC
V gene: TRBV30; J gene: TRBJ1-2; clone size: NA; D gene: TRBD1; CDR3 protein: CAWTGGGYGYTF; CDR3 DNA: TGTGCCTGGACAGGGGGTGGCTATGGCTACACCTTC
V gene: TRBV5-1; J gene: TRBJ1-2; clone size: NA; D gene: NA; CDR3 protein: CASSLETGKYGYTF; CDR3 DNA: TGCGCCAGCAGCTTGGAGACAGGAAAGTATGGCTACACCTTC
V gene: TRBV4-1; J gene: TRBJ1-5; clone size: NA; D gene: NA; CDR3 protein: CASSQVQGLGNQPQHF; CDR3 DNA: TGCGCCAGCAGCCAAGTACAGGGTCTCGGCAATCAGCCCCAGCATTTT
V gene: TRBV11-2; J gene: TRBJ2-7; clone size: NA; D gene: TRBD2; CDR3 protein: CASSLVPPQGLVVYEQYF; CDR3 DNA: TGTGCCAGCAGCTTAGTCCCCCCCCAAGGACTAGTGGTCTACGAGCAGTACTTC
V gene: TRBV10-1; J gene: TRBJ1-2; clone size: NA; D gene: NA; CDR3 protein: CASTRLGANYGYTF; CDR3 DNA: TGCGCCAGCACCCGACTGGGTGCTAACTATGGCTACACCTTC
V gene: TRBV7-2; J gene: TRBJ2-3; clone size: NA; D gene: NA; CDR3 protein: CASSTSGLYTDTQYF; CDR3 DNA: TGTGCCAGCAGCACCAGCGGGCTATACACAGATACGCAGTATTTT
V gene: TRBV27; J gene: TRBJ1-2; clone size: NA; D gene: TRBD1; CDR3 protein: CASSLKGTANGYTF; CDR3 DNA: TGTGCCAGCAGTTTAAAAGGGACAGCCAATGGCTACACCTTC
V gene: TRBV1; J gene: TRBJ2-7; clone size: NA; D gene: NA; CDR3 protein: CTSSLGGASRGPYEQYF; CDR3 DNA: TGCACCAGCAGCCTGGGGGGGGCTAGCCGAGGTCCCTACGAGCAGTACTTC
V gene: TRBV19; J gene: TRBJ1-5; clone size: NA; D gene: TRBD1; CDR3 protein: CASRGQEANQPQHF; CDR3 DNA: TGTGCCAGTAGGGGACAGGAAGCCAATCAGCCCCAGCATTTT
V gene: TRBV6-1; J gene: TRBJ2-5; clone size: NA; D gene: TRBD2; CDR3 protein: CASRGATSGSRDQYF; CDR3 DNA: TGTGCCAGCAGAGGGGCCACTAGCGGTTCGAGGGACCAGTACTTC
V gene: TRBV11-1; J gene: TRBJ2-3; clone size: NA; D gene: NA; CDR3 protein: CASSLGAGIYVRQYF; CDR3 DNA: TGTGCCAGCAGCTTAGGTGCCGGGATATACGTGAGGCAGTATTTT
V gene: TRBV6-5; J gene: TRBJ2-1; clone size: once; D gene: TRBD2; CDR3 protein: CASSYVAGGRGNEQFF; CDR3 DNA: TGTGCCAGCAGTTACGTAGCGGGAGGCCGGGGGAATGAGCAGTTCTTC
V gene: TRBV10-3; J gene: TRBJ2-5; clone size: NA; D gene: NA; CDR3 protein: CAISDTGRRRETQYF; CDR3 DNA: TGTGCCATCAGTGACACGGGGAGGAGGAGGGAGACCCAGTACTTC
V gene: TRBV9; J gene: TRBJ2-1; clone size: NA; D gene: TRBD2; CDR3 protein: CASSVTASGGRNEQFF; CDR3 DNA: TGTGCCAGCAGCGTAACGGCTAGCGGGGGGCGCAATGAGCAGTTCTTC
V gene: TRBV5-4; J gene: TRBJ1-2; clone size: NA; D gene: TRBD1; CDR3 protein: CASSLGPAGGYGYTF; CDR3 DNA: TGTGCCAGCAGCTTGGGCCCGGCAGGGGGCTATGGCTACACCTTC
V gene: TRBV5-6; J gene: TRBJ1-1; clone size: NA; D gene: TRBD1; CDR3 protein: CASRKQGARAFF; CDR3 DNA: TGTGCCAGCAGAAAACAGGGGGCGCGAGCTTTCTTT
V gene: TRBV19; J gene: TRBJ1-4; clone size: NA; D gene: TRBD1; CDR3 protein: CASSTGTGNEKLFF; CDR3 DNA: TGTGCCAGTAGTACGGGGACAGGGAATGAAAAACTGTTTTTT
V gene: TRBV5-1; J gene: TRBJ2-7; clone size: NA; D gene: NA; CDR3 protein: CASSLVPGSSYEQYF; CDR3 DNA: TGCGCCAGCAGCTTGGTCCCAGGTAGCTCCTACGAGCAGTACTTC
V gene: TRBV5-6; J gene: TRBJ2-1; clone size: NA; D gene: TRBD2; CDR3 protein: CASRTSGSVKEQFF; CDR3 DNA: TGTGCCAGCAGGACTAGCGGGAGTGTAAAGGAGCAGTTCTTC
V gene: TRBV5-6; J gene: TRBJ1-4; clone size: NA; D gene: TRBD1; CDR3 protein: CASSLGRDSNEKLFF; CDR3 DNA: TGTGCCAGCAGCTTGGGGAGGGACAGCAATGAAAAACTGTTTTTT
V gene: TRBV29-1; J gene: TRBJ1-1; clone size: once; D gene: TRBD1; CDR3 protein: CSASLRGQGTEAFF; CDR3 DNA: TGCAGCGCCAGCTTGAGGGGGCAAGGCACTGAAGCTTTCTTT
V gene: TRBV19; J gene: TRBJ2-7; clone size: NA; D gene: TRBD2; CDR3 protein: CASSRLADSYEQYF; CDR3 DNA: TGTGCCAGTAGTAGACTAGCGGATTCCTACGAGCAGTACTTC
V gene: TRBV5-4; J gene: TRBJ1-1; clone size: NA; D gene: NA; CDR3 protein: CASRRTGLTGNTEAFF; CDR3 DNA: TGTGCCAGCAGGCGAACAGGCCTAACGGGGAACACTGAAGCTTTCTTT
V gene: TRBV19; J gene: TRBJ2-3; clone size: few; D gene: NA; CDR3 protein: CASSWAQANSDTQYF; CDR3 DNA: TGTGCCAGTAGTTGGGCGCAGGCAAATTCAGATACGCAGTATTTT
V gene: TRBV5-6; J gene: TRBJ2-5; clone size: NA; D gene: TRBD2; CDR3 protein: CASTWGSGSRETQYF; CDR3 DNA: TGTGCCAGCACCTGGGGTAGCGGGAGCCGGGAGACCCAGTACTTC
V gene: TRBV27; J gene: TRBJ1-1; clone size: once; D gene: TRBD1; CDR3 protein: CASSPGTGRRRTEAFF; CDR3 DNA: TGTGCCAGCAGCCCCGGGACAGGGCGGAGAAGGACTGAAGCTTTCTTT